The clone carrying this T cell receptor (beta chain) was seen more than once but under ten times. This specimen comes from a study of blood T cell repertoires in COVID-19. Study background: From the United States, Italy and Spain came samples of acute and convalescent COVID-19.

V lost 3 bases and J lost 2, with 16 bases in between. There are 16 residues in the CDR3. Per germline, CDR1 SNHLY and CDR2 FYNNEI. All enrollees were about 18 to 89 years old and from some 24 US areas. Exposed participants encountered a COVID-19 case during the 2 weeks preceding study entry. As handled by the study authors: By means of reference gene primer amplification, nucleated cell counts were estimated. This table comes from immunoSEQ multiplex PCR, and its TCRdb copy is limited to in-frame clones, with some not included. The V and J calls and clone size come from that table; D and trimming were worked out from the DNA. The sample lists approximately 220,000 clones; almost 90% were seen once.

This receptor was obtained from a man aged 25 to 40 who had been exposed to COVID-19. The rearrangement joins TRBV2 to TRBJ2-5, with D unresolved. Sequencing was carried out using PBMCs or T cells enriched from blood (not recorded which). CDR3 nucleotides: TGTGCCAGCAGTGAGATAGTTACAGAAAGACAAGAGACCCAGTACTTC. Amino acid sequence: CASSEIVTERQETQYF.